Below, 8 T cell receptor beta chains from the same sample are listed, as sequenced in a study of shared clonotypes between healthy human individuals. Sequencing used immunoSEQ multiplex PCR; TCRdb keeps in-frame clones, though not all of them. The sample records some 510,000 clones, 79% being singletons. The source material was PBMCs. Receptors originate from a woman aged 40 to 50 in good health. Some clones in this sample may be carry-over from other donors' samples.

The J gene is TRBJ2-5, the V gene TRBV7-2, with D hard to call. CDR3 length equals 13 residues. V lost 5 bases and J lost 2, with 9 bases in between. CDR1 is SGHTA, CDR2 FQGNSA, per germline. The CDR3 region is CASSPTRQETQYF. The CDR3 nucleotides read TGTGCCAGCAGCCCCACTCGTCAAGAGACCCAGTACTTC.

This clone was observed a single time. The V gene is TRBV10-1, the J gene TRBJ2-3; D may match TRBD1 or TRBD2 (5 bases each). V was trimmed by 4 bases and J by 5 bases, leaving 10 bases between them. The CDR3 sequence is 13 residues long. Per the germline V gene, CDR1 is WNHNN and CDR2 is SYGVQD (reference sequence). The CDR3 here is CASSVTGGDTQYF. CDR3 bases: TGCGCCAGCAGTGTAACAGGAGGAGATACGCAGTATTTT.

This chain uses TRBV30 with TRBJ2-2, with a weak D call TRBD1 (5 bases). Trimming took off 4 bases at V and 7 bases at J, with 13 bases between the two ends. Germline CDR1 is GTSNPN and CDR2 is SVGIG (reference sequence). The CDR3 runs 13 residues. The CDR3 nucleotides are TGTGCCTGGACAGCAGGGTGGATCGGGGAGCTGTTTTTT. Encoded protein: CAWTAGWIGELFF.

This rearrangement joins TRBV25-1 to TRBJ2-1; D is uncertain. The CDR3 covers 11 residues. Trimming removed 7 bases from V and 4 bases from J, with 5 bases in between. Looked up from germline, CDR1 is MGHDK and CDR2 is SYGVNS. The CDR3 sequence: CASTEYNEQFF. The CDR3 DNA is TGTGCCAGCACAGAGTACAATGAGCAGTTCTTC. The full variable domain, its missing parts supplied by reference TRBV25-1 and TRBJ2-1, is EADIYQTPRYLVIGTGKKITLECSQTMGHDKMYWYQQDPGMELHLIHYSYGVNSTEKGDLSSESTVSRIRTEHFPLTLESARPSHTSQYLCASTEYNEQFFGPGTRLTVL.

The CDR3 here is CASRGQGADTQYF. CDR3 nucleotide sequence: TGCGCCAGCAGGGGACAGGGGGCAGATACGCAGTATTTT. The chain combines TRBV4-1 with TRBJ2-3; 11 bases map to TRBD1. V was pared by 6 bases and J by 4 bases, with 0 bases of the junction left unmatched. The CDR3 is 13 amino acids. Germline-derived CDR1 and CDR2 are MGHRA and YSYEKL.

This chain joins TRBV7-9 and TRBJ2-5; TRBD1 agrees at 7 bases. The V gene's germline CDR1 is SEHNR and CDR2 FQNEAQ (reference sequence). The CDR3 length is 16 residues. J lost 1 base, V lost 3 bases, and 8 bases had no gene match. CDR3 DNA: TGTGCCAGCAGCTTGGGGACAGCAGTATTCCAAGAGACCCAGTACTTC. It yields the protein CASSLGTAVFQETQYF.

This CDR3 reads CASRQGLAWDTQYF. The CDR3 DNA reads TGTGCCAGTAGGCAGGGACTAGCGTGGGATACGCAGTATTTT. J is TRBJ2-3 and V is TRBV19, with TRBD2 matching 10 bases. With 6 bases clipped from V and 6 bases from J, the junction kept 6 bases outside the gene matches. The germline V gene has CDR1 LNHDA and CDR2 SQIVND (reference sequence). There are 14 residues in the CDR3.

J is TRBJ2-3 and V is TRBV6-4; 10 bases are shared with TRBD2. The CDR3 consists of 15 residues. Germline assignment: CDR1 MRHNA and CDR2 SNTAGT. V lost 5 bases to trimming and J lost 2 bases; unmatched junction nucleotides: 4. Here the CDR3 reads CASSPGTSDTDTQYF. The CDR3 bases are TGTGCCAGCAGTCCCGGGACTAGCGACACAGATACGCAGTATTTT.